The clone carrying this T cell receptor beta chain was counted a single time. These data belong to a study of molecular identifiers for immune sequencing clone quantification. As for the study in general: Naive CD8 RNA (around 20,000 or 100,000 cells) was divided into five aliquots, with four sequenced.

Generation of bulk TCR libraries relied on previously described methods and listed TCR primers. MiXCR, run by TCRdb on the PCR reads, gives a single entry per CDR3 protein. The sample holds 550,000 to 750,000 distinct CDR3 sequences, just under 20% seen once. Preparation of naive CD8 libraries involved roughly 19,000 to 1,100,000 sorted cells and 10%, 30% or 50% RNA. This CDR3 has 14 amino acids. Germline V gene data show CDR1 as LGHNA and CDR2 as YSLEER. With 0 bases removed from V and 4 bases from J, the gap between germline ends came to 10 bases. The genes are TRBV4-3 and TRBJ2-7, with D perhaps matching TRBD2 (5 bases). Input material: naive CD8+ T cells from blood, with Jurkat cell RNA spiked in. Regarding subset: FACS-sorted CD8+CD4-CCR7+CD45RA+ naive T cells. This TCR was recovered from a human donor in good health. Some libraries in this study had Jurkat cell RNA spiked in. CDR3 in DNA: TGCGCCAGCAGCCAAGACTTGAGGGATTACGAGCAGTACTTC. This translates into CASSQDLRDYEQYF.